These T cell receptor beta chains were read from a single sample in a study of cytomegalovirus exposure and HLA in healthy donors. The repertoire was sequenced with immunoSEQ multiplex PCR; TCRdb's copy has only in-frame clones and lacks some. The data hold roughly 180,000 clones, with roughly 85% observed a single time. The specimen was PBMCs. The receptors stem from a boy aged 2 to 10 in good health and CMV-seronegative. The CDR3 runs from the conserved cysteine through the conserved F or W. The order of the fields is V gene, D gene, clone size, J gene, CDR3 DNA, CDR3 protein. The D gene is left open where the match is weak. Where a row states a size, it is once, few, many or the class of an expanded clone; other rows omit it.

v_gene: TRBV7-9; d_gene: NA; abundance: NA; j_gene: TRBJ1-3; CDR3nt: TGTGCCAGCAGCTTTTCCAGTGGCCCTGGAAACACCATATATTTT; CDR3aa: CASSFSSGPGNTIYF
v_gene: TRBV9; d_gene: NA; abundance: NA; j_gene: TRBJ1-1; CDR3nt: TGTGCCAGCACCGTGGGGGGAAGGGACACTGAAGCTTTCTTT; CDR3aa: CASTVGGRDTEAFF
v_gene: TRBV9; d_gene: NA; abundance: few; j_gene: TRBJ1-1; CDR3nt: TGTGCCAGCAGCCGGGACTCGATCGGGACTGAAGCTTTCTTT; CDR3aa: CASSRDSIGTEAFF
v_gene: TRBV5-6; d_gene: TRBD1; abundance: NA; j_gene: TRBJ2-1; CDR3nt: TGTGCCAGCAGCCAGCAGACAGGGGAGCAGTTCTTC; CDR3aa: CASSQQTGEQFF
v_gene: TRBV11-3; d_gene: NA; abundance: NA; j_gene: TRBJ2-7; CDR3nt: TGTGCCAGCAGTAACGCAGGGTCAGACGAGCAGTACTTC; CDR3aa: CASSNAGSDEQYF
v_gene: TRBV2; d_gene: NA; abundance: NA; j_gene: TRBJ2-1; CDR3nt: TGTGCCAGCAGTGGACTACCTAATGAGCAGTTCTTC; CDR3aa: CASSGLPNEQFF
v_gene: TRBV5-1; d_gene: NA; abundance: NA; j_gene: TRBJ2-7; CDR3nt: TGCGCCAGCAGCTTCCAGGGGGAGCAGTACTTC; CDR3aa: CASSFQGEQYF
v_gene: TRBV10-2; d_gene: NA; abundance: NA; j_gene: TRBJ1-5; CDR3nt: TGCGCCAGCAGTGAGTCGTCAGGGTTTCGGCAGCCCCAGCATTTT; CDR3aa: CASSESSGFRQPQHF
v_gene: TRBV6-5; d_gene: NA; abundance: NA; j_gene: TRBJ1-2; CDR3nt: TGTGCCAGCAGTTACTCGTCACAGAACAGCCATGGCTACACCTTC; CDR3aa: CASSYSSQNSHGYTF
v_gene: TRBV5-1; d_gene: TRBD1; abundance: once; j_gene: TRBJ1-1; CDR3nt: TGCGCCAGCAGCTTGGCTCACAGGGGGCCAGACACTGAAGCTTTCTTT; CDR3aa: CASSLAHRGPDTEAFF
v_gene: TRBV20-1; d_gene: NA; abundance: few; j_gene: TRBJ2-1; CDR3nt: TGCAGTGCTATCGGGCAGTTCTTC; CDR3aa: CSAIGQFF
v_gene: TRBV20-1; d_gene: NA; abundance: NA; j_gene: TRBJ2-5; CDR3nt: TGCAGTCTCGAGGAGACCCAGTACTTC; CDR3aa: CSLEETQYF
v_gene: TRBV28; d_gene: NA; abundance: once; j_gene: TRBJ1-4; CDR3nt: TGTGCCAGCAGTTCACCCCCAGGGGTTGGGAATGAAAAACTGTTTTTT; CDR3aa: CASSSPPGVGNEKLFF
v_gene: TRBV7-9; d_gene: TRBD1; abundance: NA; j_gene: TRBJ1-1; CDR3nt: TGTGCCAGCAGTCACAGGGGCTGGGACACTGAAGCTTTCTTT; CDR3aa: CASSHRGWDTEAFF
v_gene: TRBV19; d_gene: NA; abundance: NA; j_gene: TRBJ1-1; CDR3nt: TGTGCCAGTAGTATAGGGGGGGGACCTCTGAACACTGAAGCTTTCTTT; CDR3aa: CASSIGGGPLNTEAFF
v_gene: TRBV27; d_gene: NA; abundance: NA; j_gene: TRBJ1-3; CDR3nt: TGTGCCAGCAGTTTCACAGGGAAGACCCCTGGAAACACCATATATTTT; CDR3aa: CASSFTGKTPGNTIYF
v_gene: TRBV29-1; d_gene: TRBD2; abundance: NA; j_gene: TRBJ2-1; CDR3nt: TGCAGCGTCTCCCCGGGACTAGGGGGACGGGAGCAGTTCTTC; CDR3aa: CSVSPGLGGREQFF
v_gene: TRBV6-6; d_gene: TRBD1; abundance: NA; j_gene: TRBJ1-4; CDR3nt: TGTGCCAGCAGTTACTCGTGGGACAGGAGAGAAAAACTGTTTTTT; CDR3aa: CASSYSWDRREKLFF
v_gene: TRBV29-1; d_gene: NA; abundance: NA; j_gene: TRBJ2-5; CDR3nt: TGCAGCGTTGCTTATTCGGGCCAAGAGACCCAGTACTTC; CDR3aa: CSVAYSGQETQYF
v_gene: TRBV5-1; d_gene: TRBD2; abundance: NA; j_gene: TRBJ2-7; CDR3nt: TGCGCCAGCAGCTTGGGGCGACTAGCGGGAGCCGACGAGCAGTACTTC; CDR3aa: CASSLGRLAGADEQYF
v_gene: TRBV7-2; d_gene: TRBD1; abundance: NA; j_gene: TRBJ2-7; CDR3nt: TGTGCCAGCAGCTTAGCGAAATTTCGGACAGGTAGCTCCTACGAGCAGTACTTC; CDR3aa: CASSLAKFRTGSSYEQYF
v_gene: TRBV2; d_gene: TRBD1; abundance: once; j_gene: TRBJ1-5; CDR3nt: TGTGCCAGCAACAACAGGGGTAGCAATCAGCCCCAGCATTTT; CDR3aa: CASNNRGSNQPQHF
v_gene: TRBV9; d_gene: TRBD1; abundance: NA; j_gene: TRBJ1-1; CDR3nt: TGTGCCAGCAGCGTAGTAGGGGGCGGTGAAGCTTTCTTT; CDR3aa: CASSVVGGGEAFF
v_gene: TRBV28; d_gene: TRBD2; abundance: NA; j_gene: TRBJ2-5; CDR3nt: TGTGCCAGCAGTTTAGTCCAGCGGGGGACCCAGTACTTC; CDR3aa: CASSLVQRGTQYF
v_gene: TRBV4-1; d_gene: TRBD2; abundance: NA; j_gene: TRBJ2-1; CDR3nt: TGCGCCAGCAGCCAAGACCCTAGCGGAGCCTACAATGAGCAGTTCTTC; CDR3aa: CASSQDPSGAYNEQFF
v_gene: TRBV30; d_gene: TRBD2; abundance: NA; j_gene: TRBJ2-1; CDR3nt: TGTGCCTGGAGAACCTCGGGACTAAACCACAATGAGCAGTTCTTC; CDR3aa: CAWRTSGLNHNEQFF
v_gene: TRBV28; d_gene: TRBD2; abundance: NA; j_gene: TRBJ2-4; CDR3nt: TGTGCCAGCAGTAGCCGCGGGGGGCTGAACATTCAGTACTTC; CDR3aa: CASSSRGGLNIQYF
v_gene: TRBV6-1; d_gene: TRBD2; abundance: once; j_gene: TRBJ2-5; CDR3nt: TGTGCCAGCAGTGGTAGCGGGGGGGCCGGTGAGACCCAGTACTTC; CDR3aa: CASSGSGGAGETQYF
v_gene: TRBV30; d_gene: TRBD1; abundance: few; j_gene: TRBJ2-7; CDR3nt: TGTGCCTGGGAGCCGGGACAGGGCTACGAGCAGTACTTC; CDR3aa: CAWEPGQGYEQYF
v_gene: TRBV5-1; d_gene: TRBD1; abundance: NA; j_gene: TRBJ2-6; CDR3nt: TGCGCCAGCAGCCCGAGACAGGGGCCCCCCTCTGGGGCCAACGTCCTGACTTTC; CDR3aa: CASSPRQGPPSGANVLTF
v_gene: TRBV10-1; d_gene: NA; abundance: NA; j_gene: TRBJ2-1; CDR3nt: TGCGCCAGCAGTGAATATAGCTCCTACAATGAGCAGTTCTTC; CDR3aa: CASSEYSSYNEQFF
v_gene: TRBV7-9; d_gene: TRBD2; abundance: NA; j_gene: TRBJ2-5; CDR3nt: TGTGCCAGCAGCTCAGGACTAGCTCGAGAGACCCAGTACTTC; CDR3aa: CASSSGLARETQYF
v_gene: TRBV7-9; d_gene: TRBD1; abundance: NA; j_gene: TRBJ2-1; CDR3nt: TGTGCCAGCAGGCGACAGGGCAATGAGCAGTTCTTC; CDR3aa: CASRRQGNEQFF